These 23 T cell receptor beta chains were sequenced from one sample in a study of blood T cell repertoires in COVID-19. Method: immunoSEQ multiplex PCR; TCRdb's copy keeps in-frame clones and lacks some. The table lists approximately 210,000 clones, about 85% of them singletons, with 0.72% in the top ten. Sequencing used peripheral blood. The receptors were gathered from a middle-aged man with acute or convalescent COVID-19.

The chain links TRBV11-2 to TRBJ2-7; 8 bases agree with TRBD2. Per germline, CDR1 SGHAT and CDR2 FQNNGV. CDR3 length: 15 amino acids. The junction had 9 bases not matched to a gene; V was cut back by 4 bases and J by 4 bases. The CDR3 loop reads CASSSLRLASYEQYF. For the CDR3, the DNA is TGTGCCAGCAGCTCCCTTCGACTAGCGTCGTACGAGCAGTACTTC.

Only a few counts were recorded for this clone. The V gene is TRBV7-9, the J gene TRBJ1-5, with D tentatively TRBD1 (5 bases). CDR1 SEHNR and CDR2 FQNEAQ come from the germline V gene (reference sequence). The CDR3 consists of 13 residues. Between the trimmed V and J ends, which lost 10 bases and 2 bases, there was a span of 12 bases. CDR3 amino acids: CATQGLGNQPQHF. In DNA, the CDR3 is TGTGCCACCCAGGGATTAGGCAATCAGCCCCAGCATTTT.

The V call is TRBV5-1, the J call TRBJ2-1, with no clear D. The CDR3 runs to 12 residues. V was shortened by 2 bases and J by 10 bases, with 10 bases between the two germline ends. CDR1 is SGHRS and CDR2 is YFSETQ in the germline V gene. The CDR3 DNA follows: TGCGCCAGCAGCTTATCGACACCCGAGCAGTTCTTC. Protein product: CASSLSTPEQFF.

The DNA of the CDR3 is TGTGCCAGCAGTTTATGGGGACAGGGGTCCGACGAGCAGTACTTC. Translated: CASSLWGQGSDEQYF. V usage is TRBV28 and J usage is TRBJ2-7; 10 bases are shared with TRBD1. The V and J ends lost 0 bases and 5 bases, in that order; junction bases with no gene match: 4. The CDR3 has 15 amino acids. Per the germline V gene, CDR1 is MDHEN and CDR2 is SYDVKM.

The V gene is TRBV5-1, the J gene TRBJ2-1; 15 bases match TRBD2. The CDR3 spans 16 residues. Germline CDR1 SGHRS, CDR2 YFSETQ. V was clipped by 3 bases and J by 8 bases; unmatched bases: 6. The CDR3 DNA sequence: TGCGCCAGCAGCTCCGGGACTAGCGGGGGGATCCATGAGCAGTTCTTC. This sequence encodes CASSSGTSGGIHEQFF.

The chain uses TRBV6-5 and TRBJ1-2, with D possibly TRBD1 on 5 matching bases. The ends were cut back, 3 bases at V and 6 bases at J, with 17 bases in the middle. The CDR3 covers 15 residues. CDR1 is MNHEY, CDR2 SVGAGI, per germline. Here the CDR3 reads CASSYGDFAPDGYTF. The CDR3 DNA sequence: TGTGCCAGCAGTTATGGGGACTTCGCCCCCGATGGCTACACCTTC.

The genes are TRBV19 and TRBJ2-3, with TRBD2 identical over 7 bases. CDR3 length: 18 amino acids. Germline-derived CDR1 and CDR2 are LNHDA and SQIVND (reference sequence). V gave up 1 base and J gave up 1 base; unmatched junction bases: 11. CDR3 sequence (DNA): TGTGCCAGTAGTATAGGCGGGAGTCCCTATAGCGGCACAGATACGCAGTATTTT. Protein product: CASSIGGSPYSGTDTQYF.

This chain connects TRBV7-3 to TRBJ2-1, with TRBD2 as a possible D gene (5 bases). The germline V gene encodes CDR1 SGHTA and CDR2 FQGTGA. The V and J ends lost 2 bases and 8 bases respectively, with 13 bases between them. The CDR3 consists of 14 residues. CDR3 residues: CASSLLTRSDEQFF. For the CDR3, the DNA is TGTGCCAGCAGCTTACTTACTAGAAGCGATGAGCAGTTCTTC.

V and J are TRBV11-3 and TRBJ2-1; a weak D match, TRBD2 (6 bases). The CDR3 contains 14 residues. Trimming took 1 base from V and 6 from J, leaving 10 bases between them. CDR1 SGHNT and CDR2 YENEEA come from the germline V gene. The CDR3 loop reads CASSLASGPNEQFF. DNA of the CDR3: TGTGCCAGCAGCTTAGCCAGCGGGCCCAATGAGCAGTTCTTC.

CDR3 DNA: TGCGCCAGCAGCCATAGACAGGGTCCCAATTCACCCCTCCACTTT. This translates into CASSHRQGPNSPLHF. V usage is TRBV4-3 and J usage is TRBJ1-6; 7 bases are a match to TRBD1. Germline V CDR1 and CDR2: LGHNA, YSLEER. This CDR3 has 15 residues. The trim removed 3 bases at V and 7 bases at J, leaving 6 bases unmatched.

In its sample, this clone was seen a few times. V gene TRBV5-5 combines with J gene TRBJ2-6; D is undetermined. Trimming stripped 3 bases from V and 3 bases from J, with 13 bases between. CDR1 is SGHKS, CDR2 YYEKEE, per germline (reference sequence). This CDR3 spans 16 amino acids. CDR3 region: CASSSQPALGANVLTF. The CDR3 DNA reads TGTGCCAGCAGCTCTCAACCAGCGCTTGGGGCCAACGTCCTGACTTTC.

V and J are TRBV14 and TRBJ2-2; weak D call: TRBD2 (6 bases). This CDR3 is 16 amino acids long. Trimming took 4 bases from V and 3 from J, leaving 15 bases between them. CDR1 is SGHDN and CDR2 is FVKESK in the germline V gene. CDR3 loop: CASSPPGTPDTGELFF. Here the CDR3 DNA reads TGTGCCAGCAGCCCTCCTGGGACTCCTGACACCGGGGAGCTGTTTTTT.

The chain joins TRBV30 to TRBJ2-7; D gene uncertain. Trimming removed 2 bases from V and 3 bases from J, with 8 bases in between. The germline V gene encodes CDR1 GTSNPN and CDR2 SVGIG (reference sequence). The CDR3 extends over 12 amino acids. CDR3 DNA sequence: TGTGCCTGGAGTCCCACTTACTACGAGCAGTACTTC. It specifies CAWSPTYYEQYF.

The V gene is TRBV5-1, the J gene TRBJ2-1; 8 positions match TRBD2. CDR1 is SGHRS and CDR2 is YFSETQ in the germline V gene. J lost 9 bases, V lost 1 base, and 12 bases had no gene match. The CDR3 has 16 amino acids. The CDR3 sequence is CASSLSVAGTQVEQFF. The CDR3 nucleotides are TGCGCCAGCAGCTTGTCGGTAGCGGGGACTCAGGTTGAGCAGTTCTTC.

This CDR3 reads CASSLRAGPGELFF. The CDR3 DNA reads as TGTGCCAGCAGCTTGCGCGCAGGGCCCGGGGAGCTGTTTTTT. The rearrangement links TRBV5-4 to TRBJ2-2, with a tentative D call TRBD1 (5 bases). The CDR3 has 14 residues. Germline CDR1 reads SGHNT; CDR2 reads YYREEE (reference sequence). Trimming pared 1 base from V and 6 bases from J, leaving 10 bases between.

This clone occurred once. The V call is TRBV10-1, the J call TRBJ2-7, with TRBD2 identical over 9 bases. The CDR3 spans 15 residues. Trimming at V came to 11 bases and at J to 5 bases, leaving 16 bases not matched to a gene. The germline V gene has CDR1 WNHNN and CDR2 SYGVQD (reference sequence). In nucleotides, the CDR3 is TGCGCCGGGGGACTAGCAGTGTCCCCGAGGAACGAGCAGTACTTC. Amino acid sequence: CAGGLAVSPRNEQYF.

The rearrangement uses TRBV21-1 and TRBJ2-1; no DNA check was done on the table's D call, TRBD2. TRBV21-1 is given as a pseudogene. This CDR3 is 16 amino acids long. CDR3 in DNA: TGTGCCCCAGGGGATAGCGGGGATCCGGTTGGTAATGAGCAGTTCTTC. Its protein product is CAPGDSGDPVGNEQFF.

This rearrangement joins TRBV9 to TRBJ2-6; 9 bases are shared with TRBD2. The CDR3 is 17 amino acids. V lost 0 bases, J lost 5 bases, and 6 bases stayed unmatched. Germline assignment: CDR1 SGDLS and CDR2 YYNGEE. Written as DNA, the CDR3 is TGTGCCAGCAGCGTAGATCTAGCGGGGAGCCGGGCCAACGTCCTGACTTTC. Residues: CASSVDLAGSRANVLTF.

V is TRBV5-1 and J is TRBJ1-2; 7 bases align to TRBD1. The V gene's germline CDR1 is SGHRS and CDR2 YFSETQ. The CDR3 is 13 residues long. V lost 6 bases to trimming and J lost 5 bases; unmatched junction nucleotides: 7. CDR3 DNA: TGCGCCAGCACTTTGGCAGGGGGTTATGGCTACACCTTC. Amino acid sequence: CASTLAGGYGYTF. Looking up the rest from reference TRBV5-1 and TRBJ1-2 gives the full variable domain: KAGVTQTPRYLIKTRGQQVTLSCSPISGHRSVSWYQQTPGQGLQFLFEYFSETQRNKGNFPGRFSGRQFSNSRSEMNVSTLELGDSALYLCASTLAGGYGYTFGSGTRLTVV.

The gene calls are TRBV5-1 and TRBJ2-5, with D perhaps matching TRBD1 (6 bases). The CDR3 loop spans 14 amino acids. Trimming cost V 2 bases and J 4 bases, with 12 bases left between them. Looked up from germline, CDR1 is SGHRS and CDR2 is YFSETQ. The CDR3 DNA follows: TGCGCCAGCAGCTTAGGGCAGGGGCGAGAGACCCAGTACTTC. Protein: CASSLGQGRETQYF.

CDR3 loop: CATSDAPGLTRADTQYF. DNA of the CDR3: TGTGCCACCAGTGACGCTCCGGGACTCACTAGGGCAGATACGCAGTATTTT. The genes are TRBV24-1 and TRBJ2-3; TRBD2 might be the D (6 bases). With 4 bases removed from V and 4 bases from J, the gap between germline ends came to 20 bases. The CDR3 sequence is 17 residues long. Germline CDR1 KGHDR, CDR2 SFDVKD.

The chain recombines TRBV7-2 with TRBJ2-1; D not certain. From germline, CDR1 is SGHTA and CDR2 FQGNSA. CDR3 size: 18 residues. Trimming pared 0 bases from V and 4 bases from J, leaving 19 bases between. The CDR3 loop is CASSLAPHEARGYNEQFF. As DNA, the CDR3 is TGTGCCAGCAGCTTAGCCCCCCACGAGGCCAGAGGTTACAATGAGCAGTTCTTC.

The V gene is TRBV7-9, the J gene TRBJ2-1; 8 nucleotides align to TRBD2. Germline V gene sequence: CDR1 SEHNR, CDR2 FQNEAQ (reference sequence). The CDR3 has 15 amino acids. The V and J ends lost 3 bases and 1 base, in that order; junction bases with no gene match: 2. The chain's CDR3 is CASSFSGTSYNEQFF. The CDR3 DNA reads as TGTGCCAGCAGCTTTAGCGGGACGTCCTACAATGAGCAGTTCTTC.